The 26 T cell receptor beta chains presented below share a single source sample, sequenced in a study of blood T cell repertoires in COVID-19. Assay used: immunoSEQ multiplex PCR; TCRdb lists only in-frame clones, some missing. In the table there are 50,000 to 70,000 clones, 85% to 90% of which are singletons. The specimen was peripheral blood. These receptors came from a human donor with active COVID-19. The donor label of this sample is uncertain.

The V and J genes are TRBV9 and TRBJ2-3; the match to TRBD2 covers 9 bases. The germline CDR1 and CDR2 sequences are SGDLS and YYNGEE. The trim removed 2 bases at V and 3 bases at J, leaving 10 bases unmatched. The CDR3 covers 17 residues. CDR3 DNA sequence: TGTGCCAGCAGCGTTAGCCCTCAGCGGGAGGAGACAGATACGCAGTATTTT. Amino acids: CASSVSPQREETDTQYF.

This clone was seen more than once but under ten times. The CDR3 DNA sequence: TGTGCCAGCAGCAAAGGGCACGGACAGGGCACAGATACGCAGTATTTT. Amino acid sequence: CASSKGHGQGTDTQYF. The chain has TRBV21-1 and TRBJ2-3; TRBD1 reflects the table's D call only, with no check against the DNA. TRBV21-1 is a listed pseudogene. The CDR3 covers 16 residues.

In DNA form, the CDR3 reads TGTGCCATCAGTGAATTCGGTGGTAGCAGGGGCGAGCAGTACTTC. This encodes CAISEFGGSRGEQYF. The rearrangement links TRBV10-3 to TRBJ2-7, with D possibly TRBD1 on 6 matching bases. Germline CDR1 is ENHRY and CDR2 is SYGVKD. CDR3 size: 15 residues. V lost 3 bases and J lost 6, with 18 bases in between.

V is TRBV5-1 and J is TRBJ2-7; 12 bases fit TRBD1. From germline, CDR1 is SGHRS and CDR2 YFSETQ. The junction had 9 bases not matched to a gene; V was cut back by 2 bases and J by 0 bases. The CDR3 covers 18 residues. The CDR3 reads CASSLWDRGQSLSYEQYF. The CDR3 DNA is TGCGCCAGCAGCTTATGGGACAGGGGGCAATCTCTCTCCTACGAGCAGTACTTC.

The V gene is TRBV5-5, the J gene TRBJ2-2; 7 positions agree with TRBD2. Per germline, CDR1 SGHKS and CDR2 YYEKEE (reference sequence). CDR3 length: 15 residues. The V gene end was trimmed by 1 base and the J gene end by 8 bases; junction bases not matched to a gene: 8. The CDR3 here is CASSLRGGSSGELFF. CDR3 nucleotides: TGTGCCAGCAGCTTGCGGGGAGGGAGCTCGGGGGAGCTGTTTTTT.

The chain carries TRBV19 and TRBJ1-1; D unclear. Between the trimmed V and J ends, which lost 4 bases and 7 bases, there was a span of 10 bases. The CDR3 sequence is 12 residues long. CDR1 and CDR2 from the germline V gene are LNHDA and SQIVND (reference sequence). CDR3 residues: CASSTLTGEAFF. The CDR3 region has the DNA TGTGCCAGTAGTACCCTAACGGGTGAAGCTTTCTTT.

The CDR3 region has the DNA TGTGCCAGCTCGGACCGGGGGTATGGAACAGATACGCAGTATTTT. Translation gives CASSDRGYGTDTQYF. The rearrangement uses TRBV7-9 and TRBJ2-3, with D possibly being TRBD2 (6 bases). This CDR3 has 15 residues. The ends were cut back, 8 bases at V and 3 bases at J, with 18 bases in the middle. CDR1 is SEHNR, CDR2 FQNEAQ, per germline (reference sequence).

The rearrangement links TRBV5-1 to TRBJ1-4; D possibly corresponds to TRBD1 (6 bases). The CDR3 contains 13 residues. V was shortened by 0 bases and J by 8 bases, with 8 bases between the two germline ends. The germline CDR1 and CDR2 sequences are SGHRS and YFSETQ. The CDR3 is CASSLGQGEKLFF. As DNA, the CDR3 is TGCGCCAGCAGCTTGGGGCAGGGGGAAAAACTGTTTTTT.

The chain links TRBV5-4 to TRBJ2-3; D not resolved. V was clipped by 2 bases and J by 5 bases, with 6 bases between them. Per germline, CDR1 SGHNT and CDR2 YYREEE (reference sequence). There are 12 residues in the CDR3. The CDR3 region has the DNA TGTGCCAGCAGCTTTTCGGGAGATACGCAGTATTTT. It specifies CASSFSGDTQYF.

The chain employs TRBV9 and TRBJ1-3; perhaps TRBD1 as D (5 bases). Germline values: CDR1 SGDLS, CDR2 YYNGEE. Trimming pared 4 bases from V and 0 bases from J, leaving 8 bases between. The CDR3 is made up of 14 amino acids. CDR3 bases: TGTGCCAGCAGCCCGGGGGGCTCTGGAAACACCATATATTTT. Its translation: CASSPGGSGNTIYF.

This clone came up once. This sequence joins TRBV6-4 and TRBJ1-2; D is uncertain. The CDR3 consists of 15 residues. V lost 4 bases to trimming and J lost 0 bases, with 12 bases between them. Germline V gene data show CDR1 as MRHNA and CDR2 as SNTAGT. CDR3 loop: CASSVSPNTNYGYTF. In DNA form, the CDR3 reads TGTGCCAGCAGTGTAAGTCCGAACACTAACTATGGCTACACCTTC.

The chain employs TRBV30 and TRBJ1-5; 8 nucleotides align to TRBD1. This CDR3 region has 14 residues. Trimming cost V 3 bases and J 2 bases; bases outside gene matches: 3. The germline V gene encodes CDR1 GTSNPN and CDR2 SVGIG (reference sequence). The CDR3 loop reads CAWSPTGGNQPQHF. The CDR3 nucleotides are TGTGCCTGGAGCCCGACAGGGGGCAATCAGCCCCAGCATTTT.

The CDR3 coding sequence is TGTGCCAGCAGTTCCAACGCCCTCCCCGCGACTGGGGCCAACGTCCTGACTTTC. Its translation is CASSSNALPATGANVLTF. The gene calls are TRBV27 and TRBJ2-6, with D hard to call. The V and J ends lost 4 bases and 2 bases respectively, with 18 bases between them. The V gene's germline CDR1 is MNHEY and CDR2 SMNVEV (reference sequence). The CDR3 spans 18 residues. Full variable domain (remainder filled in from reference TRBV27 and TRBJ2-6): EAQVTQNPRYLITVTGKKLTVTCSQNMNHEYMSWYRQDPGLGLRQIYYSMNVEVTDKGDVPEGYKVSRKEKRNFPLILESPSPNQTSLYFCASSSNALPATGANVLTFGAGSRLTVL.

V is TRBV11-2 and J is TRBJ2-3, with a possible D match to TRBD1 (6 bases). CDR1 is SGHAT and CDR2 is FQNNGV in the germline V gene. V gave up 4 bases and J gave up 6 bases, with 14 bases separating them. This CDR3 region has 14 residues. The CDR3 reads CASSSEQGYDTQYF. The CDR3, as DNA: TGTGCCAGCAGCTCAGAACAGGGATACGATACGCAGTATTTT.

CDR3 nucleotide sequence: TGTGCCAGCAGCCCCGGGACAGGAAGCCAAGAGACCCAGTACTTC. Its protein is CASSPGTGSQETQYF. The V and J genes are TRBV11-1 and TRBJ2-5; 8 bases map to TRBD1. Unmatched junction bases numbered 6, after V lost 5 bases and J lost 1 base. Germline CDR1 and CDR2: SGHAT and FQDESV (reference sequence). The CDR3 runs 15 residues.

This chain uses TRBV20-1 with TRBJ1-2; D is ambiguous. V dropped 1 base and J dropped 10 bases, with 10 bases sitting between them. CDR1 and CDR2 (germline): DFQATT, SNEGSKA (reference sequence). This CDR3 comprises 11 residues. The CDR3 protein is CSARVQLAYTF. CDR3 bases: TGCAGTGCTAGAGTCCAGCTAGCCTACACCTTC.

The DNA for the CDR3 is TGTGCCAGCAGCTTAGCGGGTCCAGGGGCGTTAGCCTACGAGCAGTACTTC. Residues: CASSLAGPGALAYEQYF. The V and J genes are TRBV7-2 and TRBJ2-7; D is possibly TRBD1 (6 bases). The germline gives CDR1 SGHTA, CDR2 FQGNSA. The CDR3 totals 17 residues. V lost 0 bases to trimming and J lost 2 bases, with 17 bases between them.

The chain carries TRBV25-1 and TRBJ2-5; TRBD1 agrees at 9 bases. CDR3 size: 13 residues. CDR1 and CDR2 (germline): MGHDK, SYGVNS. Trimming removed 6 bases from V and 5 bases from J; junction bases left unmatched: 4. This CDR3 is CASSADRGETQYF. CDR3 DNA: TGTGCCAGCAGCGCCGACAGGGGGGAGACCCAGTACTTC.

The V gene is TRBV2, the J gene TRBJ2-5; 7 bases map to TRBD2. The CDR3 is made up of 14 amino acids. The V gene end was trimmed by 8 bases and the J gene end by 0 bases; junction bases not matched to a gene: 6. Germline V gives CDR1 SNHLY, CDR2 FYNNEI. CDR3 DNA sequence: TGTGCCAGCGGGAACGGGGGGAACCAAGAGACCCAGTACTTC. This translates into CASGNGGNQETQYF.

The CDR3 region has the DNA TGTGCCAGCGAACTAGCGGCTACCTACGAGCAGTACTTC. This translates into CASELAATYEQYF. The V gene is TRBV7-9, the J gene TRBJ2-7; 8 nucleotides align to TRBD2. After removal of 8 bases from V and 2 bases from J, the junction contained 5 bases not matched to a gene. The CDR3 is 13 residues long. Germline V gives CDR1 SEHNR, CDR2 FQNEAQ (reference sequence).

This sequence joins TRBV6-1 and TRBJ2-5; D ambiguous. Judging by the DNA end, TRBJ2-7 fits better; the J call may be wrong. CDR1 and CDR2 from the germline V gene are MNHNS and SASEGT. The CDR3 loop spans 12 amino acids. The CDR3 DNA reads as TGTGCCAGCAGTGACAGGCCCTACGAGCAGTACTTC. This sequence encodes CASSDRPYEQYF.

This chain uses TRBV11-1 with TRBJ2-1; weak D call: TRBD1 (8 bases). The CDR3 runs to 16 residues. V lost 5 bases, J lost 5 bases, and 19 bases lay in between. CDR1 is SGHAT and CDR2 is FQDESV in the germline V gene (reference sequence). CDR3 loop: CASSVRTGRGNNEQFF. The CDR3, as DNA: TGTGCCAGCAGCGTCAGGACAGGGAGGGGGAACAATGAGCAGTTCTTC.

J is TRBJ2-2 and V is TRBV9; no reliable D call. The length of the CDR3 is 12 residues. The V gene's germline CDR1 is SGDLS and CDR2 YYNGEE. The V gene lost 4 bases and the J gene lost 5 bases, with 6 bases spanning the gap. For the CDR3, the DNA is TGTGCCAGCAGCTTCGCGACCGGGGAGCTGTTTTTT. This sequence encodes CASSFATGELFF.

This rearrangement joins TRBV7-2 to TRBJ2-7; 8 nucleotides align to TRBD2. The J segment lost 2 bases and the V segment lost 1 base, leaving 7 bases of the junction unmatched. The CDR3 sequence is 16 residues long. Germline V gene data show CDR1 as SGHTA and CDR2 as FQGNSA. The CDR3: CASSLEGAGATYEQYF. The CDR3 region has the DNA TGTGCCAGCAGCTTAGAGGGAGCGGGGGCAACCTACGAGCAGTACTTC.

V and J are TRBV15 and TRBJ1-4; D is ambiguous. This CDR3 comprises 15 residues. Germline CDR1 reads LNHNV; CDR2 reads YYDKDF (reference sequence). V lost 4 bases and J lost 3, with 12 bases in between. For the CDR3, the DNA is TGTGCCACCAGCACCTTCCAACAAGCTAATGAAAAACTGTTTTTT. Its translation: CATSTFQQANEKLFF.

This clone was seen a few times. The chain uses TRBV5-1 and TRBJ1-3; D gene uncertain. V was pared by 1 base and J by 0 bases, with 11 bases between. The CDR3 runs 16 residues. Per germline, CDR1 SGHRS and CDR2 YFSETQ. The CDR3: CASSLYSGISGNTIYF. DNA of the CDR3: TGCGCCAGCAGCTTGTATTCAGGTATCTCTGGAAACACCATATATTTT.